The T cell receptor (beta chain) under discussion was sequenced for a study of OX40 agonist ivuxolimab in advanced cancers. Whole-study context: Patients assigned to dose escalation were diagnosed with hepatocellular carcinoma, melanoma, renal cell or head and neck cancer.

V lost 1 base and J 1 base, leaving 13 bases between the germline ends. CDR1 and CDR2 (germline): KGHSH, LQKENI. This CDR3 spans 16 amino acids. Clones were read by immunoSEQ multiplex PCR, and TCRdb kept only the in-frame ones, dropping some. The data hold around 53,000 clones, with 80% to 85% observed a single time. This sequence was found in an adult with an advanced solid tumor such as melanoma, head and neck, liver or kidney cancer. Sequencing used CD4+ or CD8+ T cells sorted from blood, obtained in a trial of the OX40 agonist ivuxolimab. The J gene is TRBJ1-2, the V gene TRBV18; possible D gene TRBD1, 6 bases. The CDR3 region has the DNA TGTGCCAGCTCACCACGGGTGCTGGACAGTAACTATGGCTACACCTTC. Its protein is CASSPRVLDSNYGYTF.